This T cell receptor (beta chain) was recovered during a study of T cell repertoires in cytomegalovirus infection. In the study overall: Public TCR beta signatures were indicative of both CMV infection and a matching HLA type. Broader study findings: CMV-specific TCR beta clonotypes restricted by HLA-C dominated the ex vivo response. People with CMV and the relevant HLA were identified by cumulative public TCR beta family frequency.

MiXCR was run by TCRdb on the reads, yielding one entry per CDR3 protein. The table shows around 100,000 distinct CDR3 sequences, with approximately 15% occurring only once. Germline-derived CDR1 and CDR2 are SGHTA and FQGNSA. The CDR3 totals 14 residues. V shed 5 bases and J shed 7 bases, with 18 bases lying between them. This clonotype was counted ten times or more. Its target is not known. The source is a human donor in good health (CMV status not recorded). Some clones in this sample may be carry-over from other donors' samples. V and J are TRBV7-2 and TRBJ2-7, with D maybe TRBD1 (6 bases). Sequencing was done on a sample of PBMCs. This chain's CDR3 is CASSPGYNREEQYF. DNA for the CDR3: TGTGCCAGCAGCCCCGGATACAACAGGGAGGAGCAGTACTTC.